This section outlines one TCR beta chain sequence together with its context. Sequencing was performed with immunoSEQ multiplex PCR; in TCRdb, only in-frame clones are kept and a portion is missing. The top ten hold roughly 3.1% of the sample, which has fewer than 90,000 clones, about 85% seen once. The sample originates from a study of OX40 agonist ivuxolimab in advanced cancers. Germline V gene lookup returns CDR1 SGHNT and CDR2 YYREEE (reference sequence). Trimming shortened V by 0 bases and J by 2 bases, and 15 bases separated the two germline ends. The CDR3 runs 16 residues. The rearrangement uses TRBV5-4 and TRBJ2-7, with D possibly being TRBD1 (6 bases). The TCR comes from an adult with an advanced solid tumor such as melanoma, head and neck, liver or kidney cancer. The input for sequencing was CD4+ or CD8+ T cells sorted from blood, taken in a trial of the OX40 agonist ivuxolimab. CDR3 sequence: CASSLAGQGSTYEQYF. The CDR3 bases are TGTGCCAGCAGCTTGGCCGGGCAGGGGAGCACCTACGAGCAGTACTTC.